These 32 T cell receptor beta chains were all obtained from the same sample, sequenced in a study of cytomegalovirus exposure and HLA in healthy donors. Vbeta (60) and Jbeta (13) primers were used in the PCR. Repertoires were generated with immunoSEQ multiplex PCR, while TCRdb's copy carries only in-frame clones and drops some. This sample yields about 170,000 clones, of which 73% are seen a single time; 5% to 5.5% belongs to the top ten. The sample consisted of PBMCs. All receptors derive from a woman younger than 35 in good health and CMV-seropositive.

V gene TRBV7-3 combines with J gene TRBJ2-6; no reliable D call. Germline V gives CDR1 SGHTA, CDR2 FQGTGA. The CDR3 contains 13 residues. The V and J ends lost 5 bases and 3 bases respectively, with 5 bases between them. The CDR3 protein is CASSVYGANVLTF. CDR3 bases: TGTGCCAGCAGCGTATATGGGGCCAACGTCCTGACTTTC.

This sequence joins TRBV7-2 and TRBJ1-6; 8 nucleotides align to TRBD1. Germline V CDR1 and CDR2: SGHTA, FQGNSA. V shed 5 bases and J 12 bases; nucleotides not matched to a gene: 9. The CDR3 loop spans 14 amino acids. For the CDR3, the DNA is TGTGCCAGCAGCCCTCGACAGGGGCAGTTACCCCTCCACTTT. This sequence encodes CASSPRQGQLPLHF.

This chain links TRBV19 with TRBJ2-5; TRBD2 matches 8 bases. The ends lost 6 bases at V and 4 bases at J; junction bases unmatched: 13. Germline-derived CDR1 and CDR2 are LNHDA and SQIVND (reference sequence). This CDR3 contains 16 residues. The CDR3 protein is CASSPPGGAVGETQYF. The CDR3 nucleotides are TGTGCCAGTAGCCCCCCGGGGGGGGCAGTCGGAGAGACCCAGTACTTC.

This clone was seen only once. Other DNA sequences in the same sample also yield this CDR3. J is TRBJ2-7 and V is TRBV4-3, with 9 bases that match TRBD1. Per the germline V gene, CDR1 is LGHNA and CDR2 is YSLEER. The CDR3 has 13 amino acids. Losses at the gene ends were 4 bases for V and 4 bases for J; bases not matched to a gene: 2. The CDR3 loop is CASSPDRGYEQYF. The CDR3 DNA reads TGCGCCAGCAGCCCCGACAGGGGGTACGAGCAGTACTTC.

This clone has just one count. The V call is TRBV29-1, the J call TRBJ1-1; no firm D call. The V gene's germline CDR1 is SQVTM and CDR2 ANQGSEA. With 6 bases removed from V and 6 bases from J, the gap between germline ends came to 17 bases. The CDR3 has 13 amino acids. The CDR3: CSVGGAVLAEAFF. The CDR3 nucleotides are TGCAGCGTCGGCGGAGCAGTTTTAGCTGAAGCTTTCTTT.

Written as DNA, the CDR3 is TGTGCCAGCAGCGGGGAGGGATACGCTGAAGCTTTCTTT. This translates into CASSGEGYAEAFF. V and J are TRBV9 and TRBJ1-1; D call uncertain. The germline V gene has CDR1 SGDLS and CDR2 YYNGEE. Trimming removed 3 bases from V and 6 bases from J, with 12 bases in between. This CDR3 region has 13 residues.

Regarding this clone: Other DNA sequences in this sample translate to the same CDR3. V and J are TRBV4-2 and TRBJ2-2; 13 nucleotides align to TRBD2. Germline CDR1 reads LGHNA; CDR2 reads YNFKEQ. J was trimmed by 5 bases and V by 3 bases; bases with no gene match: 0. This CDR3 contains 15 residues. The CDR3 DNA reads as TGTGCCAGCAGCCAGGGACTAGCGGGGACCGGGGAGCTGTTTTTT. Residues: CASSQGLAGTGELFF.

The gene calls are TRBV7-2 and TRBJ1-2; 7 nucleotides line up with TRBD1. Germline V gives CDR1 SGHTA, CDR2 FQGNSA. J lost 7 bases, V lost 1 base, and 9 bases had no gene match. The CDR3 sequence is 15 residues long. CDR3 nucleotides: TGTGCCAGCAGCTTAGAAGTGACAGGGATTGCTGGCTACACCTTC. It translates to CASSLEVTGIAGYTF.

This chain uses TRBV15 with TRBJ2-5, with 9 bases fitting TRBD2. CDR1 and CDR2 from the germline V gene are LNHNV and YYDKDF (reference sequence). The ends lost 1 base at V and 0 bases at J; junction bases unmatched: 6. The CDR3 loop spans 17 amino acids. CDR3 DNA: TGTGCCACCAGCAGAGGCGGCGGGGGGGCCTACCAAGAGACCCAGTACTTC. It encodes CATSRGGGGAYQETQYF.

The rearrangement links TRBV20-1 to TRBJ2-1; 7 bases are shared with TRBD2. The J segment lost 9 bases and the V segment lost 2 bases, leaving 1 base of the junction unmatched. The germline V gene encodes CDR1 DFQATT and CDR2 SNEGSKA (reference sequence). The CDR3 spans 11 residues. The CDR3 DNA follows: TGCAGTGCTAGAAGCGGGATTGAGCAGTTCTTC. Translating it yields CSARSGIEQFF.

The CDR3 nucleotides are TGTGCCAGCAGTCCCCAACAGGAATCCCCCTACGAGCAGTACTTC. Protein sequence: CASSPQQESPYEQYF. V gene TRBV6-5 combines with J gene TRBJ2-7; TRBD1 might be the D (5 bases). V gave up 5 bases and J gave up 2 bases, with 16 bases separating them. The length of the CDR3 is 15 residues. Germline CDR1 MNHEY, CDR2 SVGAGI.

This clone appeared a single time. The chain links TRBV7-2 to TRBJ2-1, with 12 nucleotides matching TRBD1. The germline V gene has CDR1 SGHTA and CDR2 FQGNSA. There are 14 residues in the CDR3. The ends lost 7 bases at V and 7 bases at J; junction bases unmatched: 5. CDR3 nucleotide sequence: TGTGCCAGCAAGGGACAGGGGGCGAGGAATGAGCAGTTCTTC. Translation: CASKGQGARNEQFF.

This clone is a singleton in its sample. The chain combines TRBV9 with TRBJ2-1, with a possible D match to TRBD2 (6 bases). This CDR3 region has 13 residues. CDR1 is SGDLS and CDR2 is YYNGEE in the germline V gene. Between the trimmed V and J ends, which lost 3 bases and 5 bases, there was a span of 9 bases. CDR3 sequence (DNA): TGTGCCAGCAGCGGGAGCGGGCACAATGAGCAGTTCTTC. Amino acids: CASSGSGHNEQFF.

The chain is built from TRBV30 and TRBJ1-4; maybe TRBD1 (6 bases). Germline CDR1 and CDR2: GTSNPN and SVGIG (reference sequence). Trimming left V 6 bases short and J 3 bases short, with 14 bases between. The CDR3 sequence is 14 residues long. For the CDR3, the DNA is TGTGCCTGTAGTAAGGACAGCGCTAATGAAAAACTGTTTTTT. Amino acid sequence: CACSKDSANEKLFF.

The chain recombines TRBV9 with TRBJ2-1; D unclear. The V end was cut by 7 bases, the J end by 0 bases, with 8 bases between. Looked up from germline, CDR1 is SGDLS and CDR2 is YYNGEE. This CDR3 has 13 amino acids. The CDR3: CASAGLSYNEQFF. In DNA, the CDR3 is TGTGCCAGCGCTGGCCTCTCCTACAATGAGCAGTTCTTC.

This clone was seen a handful of times. The chain has TRBV11-2 and TRBJ1-1; 8 bases align to TRBD1. V lost 0 bases and J lost 9; bases outside the gene matches: 6. The CDR3 spans 14 residues. The germline V gene has CDR1 SGHAT and CDR2 FQNNGV. Here the CDR3 reads CASSLEQGVGKAFF. The CDR3 nucleotides read TGTGCCAGCAGCTTAGAACAGGGGGTGGGTAAAGCTTTCTTT.

The rearrangement uses TRBV6-5 and TRBJ2-7, with a possible D match to TRBD1 (5 bases). The CDR3 is 15 residues long. V gave up 6 bases and J gave up 2 bases, with 17 bases separating them. Looked up from germline, CDR1 is MNHEY and CDR2 is SVGAGI. For the CDR3, the DNA is TGTGCCAGCAGAGAGGCTACAGCCAGGGCCTACGAGCAGTACTTC. Amino acid sequence: CASREATARAYEQYF.

This chain connects TRBV11-2 to TRBJ2-3; D ambiguous. V was trimmed by 5 bases and J by 5 bases, leaving 17 bases between them. The CDR3 runs 15 residues. The germline V gene has CDR1 SGHAT and CDR2 FQNNGV. CDR3 DNA: TGTGCCAGCAGCCCAGGCCGTTCAGACCGAGATACGCAGTATTTT. Its translation: CASSPGRSDRDTQYF.

V usage is TRBV5-1 and J usage is TRBJ2-3; 8 bases are a match to TRBD2. Germline V gene lookup returns CDR1 SGHRS and CDR2 YFSETQ. The CDR3 runs 18 residues. V dropped 0 bases and J dropped 0; count of bases not matched to a gene: 9. In DNA form, the CDR3 reads TGCGCCAGCAGCTTGGATGTGGCGGGGGGCCGGAGCACAGATACGCAGTATTTT. Residues: CASSLDVAGGRSTDTQYF. Variable domain in full (rest from reference TRBV5-1 and TRBJ2-3): KAGVTQTPRYLIKTRGQQVTLSCSPISGHRSVSWYQQTPGQGLQFLFEYFSETQRNKGNFPGRFSGRQFSNSRSEMNVSTLELGDSALYLCASSLDVAGGRSTDTQYFGPGTRLTVL.

The chain employs TRBV27 and TRBJ1-2; the match to TRBD1 covers 9 bases. V lost 3 bases to trimming and J lost 4 bases; unmatched junction nucleotides: 15. Per germline, CDR1 MNHEY and CDR2 SMNVEV (reference sequence). The length of the CDR3 is 18 residues. The CDR3 region is CASSFRHRPGQGFYGYTF. The DNA for the CDR3 is TGTGCCAGCAGTTTCAGACACCGTCCGGGACAGGGTTTCTATGGCTACACCTTC.

The rearrangement joins TRBV6-5 to TRBJ1-6; D is uncertain. CDR1 and CDR2 (germline): MNHEY, SVGAGI. The CDR3 totals 14 residues. V was trimmed by 6 bases and J by 7 bases, leaving 13 bases between them. As DNA, the CDR3 is TGTGCCAGCAGAGGACTTTTTCTCAATTCACCCCTCCACTTT. Protein sequence: CASRGLFLNSPLHF.

The count of this clone is one. The J gene is TRBJ1-2, the V gene TRBV29-1; D is perhaps TRBD1 (5 bases). Deletions cut 5 bases from V and 2 bases from J, with 18 bases between. The CDR3 spans 15 residues. The germline CDR1 and CDR2 sequences are SQVTM and ANQGSEA. CDR3 loop: CSVTLNRQPNYGYTF. CDR3 nucleotides: TGCAGCGTTACCCTAAATCGACAGCCAAACTATGGCTACACCTTC.

As for this clone: This sample includes further DNA sequences coding for the same CDR3. The chain carries TRBV5-1 and TRBJ2-1; a possible D gene is TRBD1 (5 bases). CDR3 length: 13 residues. Germline V gene lookup returns CDR1 SGHRS and CDR2 YFSETQ. V lost 7 bases and J 5 bases, leaving 13 bases between the germline ends. This CDR3 reads CASSRGLNNEQFF. The CDR3 DNA reads as TGCGCCAGCTCTAGGGGCTTAAACAATGAGCAGTTCTTC.

The V call is TRBV5-1, the J call TRBJ1-2, with TRBD1 matching 7 bases. V lost 4 bases and J lost 5; bases outside the gene matches: 2. The CDR3 is 12 residues long. Looked up from germline, CDR1 is SGHRS and CDR2 is YFSETQ. The CDR3 bases are TGCGCCAGCAGCGGGACAGTGTATGGCTACACCTTC. Encoded protein: CASSGTVYGYTF.

The chain couples TRBV19 to TRBJ1-2, with 7 bases fitting TRBD1. The CDR3 covers 13 residues. Germline CDR1 and CDR2: LNHDA and SQIVND (reference sequence). The V and J ends lost 2 bases and 8 bases, in that order; junction bases with no gene match: 5. CDR3 in amino acids: CASSINRGRGYTF. The CDR3 coding sequence is TGTGCCAGTAGTATAAACAGGGGACGGGGCTACACCTTC. Together with reference TRBV19 and TRBJ1-2, the CDR3 gives the full variable domain: DGGITQSPKYLFRKEGQNVTLSCEQNLNHDAMYWYRQDPGQGLRLIYYSQIVNDFQKGDIAEGYSVSREKKESFPLTVTSAQKNPTAFYLCASSINRGRGYTFGSGTRLTVV.

This clone occurred once. Sequence at one end of the junction differs from germline and may be a read error. The chain joins TRBV7-9 to TRBJ2-7; 9 nucleotides agree with TRBD2. There are 17 residues in the CDR3. Germline V gene lookup returns CDR1 SEHNR and CDR2 FQNEAQ (reference sequence). CDR3 amino acids: CSSSLVSGGSRHYEQYF. CDR3 in DNA: TGTTCCAGCAGCTTAGTTAGCGGGGGATCGCGGCACTACGAGCAGTACTTC.

This clone has more than one count but fewer than ten. The rearrangement uses TRBV4-3 and TRBJ1-1, with 7 bases aligning to TRBD1. The CDR3 is 14 amino acids. CDR1 is LGHNA, CDR2 YSLEER, per germline. Trimming cost V 5 bases and J 2 bases; bases outside gene matches: 5. CDR3 region: CASSFRTGNTEAFF. CDR3 DNA sequence: TGCGCCAGCAGCTTTCGGACAGGTAACACTGAAGCTTTCTTT.

This clone was seen only a few times. V is TRBV7-2 and J is TRBJ2-2; 9 bases are a match to TRBD1. The junction had 9 bases not matched to a gene; V was cut back by 4 bases and J by 6 bases. The length of the CDR3 is 16 residues. Germline V gene data show CDR1 as SGHTA and CDR2 as FQGNSA. For the CDR3, the DNA is TGTGCCAGCAGCTACTGGGGACAGGGTCGGGCCGGGGAGCTGTTTTTT. Translation gives CASSYWGQGRAGELFF.

This clone came up a few times. CDR3 sequence (DNA): TGTGCCAGCAGCTTGGCCTATGGCTACACCTTC. Its protein product is CASSLAYGYTF. This rearrangement joins TRBV7-9 to TRBJ1-2; D gene unclear. The V gene's germline CDR1 is SEHNR and CDR2 FQNEAQ (reference sequence). Trimming removed 3 bases from V and 4 bases from J, with 3 bases in between. The CDR3 is made up of 11 amino acids.

The V gene is TRBV9, the J gene TRBJ2-1, with D possibly being TRBD2 (5 bases). V lost 0 bases and J lost 8, with 18 bases in between. The CDR3 length is 16 residues. CDR1 and CDR2 (germline): SGDLS, YYNGEE. CDR3 in DNA: TGTGCCAGCAGCGTAGTCGGGGTAGCCTGGGCGGATGAGCAGTTCTTC. This sequence encodes CASSVVGVAWADEQFF.

This clone was seen once. The rearrangement uses TRBV6-4 and TRBJ2-3; TRBD2 matches at 8 bases. Germline CDR1 and CDR2: MRHNA and SNTAGT. The CDR3 totals 17 residues. V was clipped by 4 bases and J by 3 bases; unmatched bases: 12. The CDR3 DNA reads as TGTGCCAGCAGTGTAGGCCACGGCGGGGGGTCGACAGATACGCAGTATTTT. Its translation is CASSVGHGGGSTDTQYF.

This chain joins TRBV5-1 and TRBJ1-6; D is perhaps TRBD1 (6 bases). This CDR3 is built from 13 residues. The V gene lost 5 bases and the J gene lost 11 bases, with 14 bases spanning the gap. CDR1 and CDR2 (germline): SGHRS, YFSETQ. CDR3 nucleotides: TGCGCCAGCAGGGCAGGGGAAACGACACCCCTCCACTTT. This translates into CASRAGETTPLHF.